A single sample gave rise to the 31 T cell receptor beta chains below, sequenced in a study of blood T cell repertoires in COVID-19. Libraries were prepared by immunoSEQ multiplex PCR; TCRdb keeps only in-frame clonotypes and omits some of them. The sample yields 110,000 or so clones, approximately 81% seen once. The material sequenced was peripheral blood. Every receptor here comes from a man aged 50-60 years with acute or convalescent COVID-19.

The chain recombines TRBV5-1 with TRBJ2-2, with 7 nucleotides matching TRBD1. V was clipped by 1 base and J by 7 bases; unmatched bases: 13. The CDR3 runs to 17 residues. The germline CDR1 and CDR2 sequences are SGHRS and YFSETQ. The CDR3 region has the DNA TGCGCCAGCAGCTTGCAAACACCTGACAGGGTGGTCGGGGAGCTGTTTTTT. Protein sequence: CASSLQTPDRVVGELFF.

This clone was observed a single time. The genes are TRBV6-5 and TRBJ1-3, with 9 bases that match TRBD1. V lost 6 bases, J lost 4 bases, and 4 bases stayed unmatched. There are 14 residues in the CDR3. The germline V gene has CDR1 MNHEY and CDR2 SVGAGI. CDR3 sequence (DNA): TGTGCCAGCAGCGCGGACAGGGGAGGAAACACCATATATTTT. Translated, it gives CASSADRGGNTIYF.

There are a few counts of this clone. V gene TRBV7-9 combines with J gene TRBJ2-7; possibly TRBD2 for D (6 bases). Between the trimmed V and J ends, which lost 4 bases and 3 bases, there was a span of 19 bases. The CDR3 is made up of 16 amino acids. CDR1 SEHNR and CDR2 FQNEAQ come from the germline V gene (reference sequence). The CDR3 DNA is TGTGCCAGCAGCTCCGTTGGAGGGGCCTCCTTCTACGAGCAGTACTTC. Translation: CASSSVGGASFYEQYF.

V gene TRBV11-2 combines with J gene TRBJ2-7, with D possibly being TRBD1 (6 bases). Looked up from germline, CDR1 is SGHAT and CDR2 is FQNNGV. The CDR3 spans 14 residues. Trimming took off 0 bases at V and 4 bases at J, with 10 bases between the two ends. CDR3 in amino acids: CASSLDLGGYEQYF. Here the CDR3 DNA reads TGTGCCAGCAGCTTAGACCTAGGGGGATACGAGCAGTACTTC. Filled out from reference TRBV11-2 and TRBJ2-7, the complete variable domain reads EAGVAQSPRYKIIEKRQSVAFWCNPISGHATLYWYQQILGQGPKLLIQFQNNGVVDDSQLPKDRFSAERLKGVDSTLKIQPAKLEDSAVYLCASSLDLGGYEQYFGPGTRLTVT.

V and J are TRBV11-2 and TRBJ2-7; TRBD1 matches at 7 bases. The germline gives CDR1 SGHAT, CDR2 FQNNGV. The CDR3 length is 15 residues. With 5 bases clipped from V and 1 base from J, the junction kept 8 bases outside the gene matches. In DNA, the CDR3 is TGTGCCAGCAGCGCGTACCGGGACAGTTCCTACGAGCAGTACTTC. It specifies CASSAYRDSSYEQYF.

There are a few counts of this clone. The chain has TRBV6-6 and TRBJ2-7; TRBD1 matches at 9 bases. Trimming cost V 5 bases and J 4 bases; bases outside gene matches: 6. Germline V gene data show CDR1 as MNHNY and CDR2 as SVGAGI (reference sequence). The CDR3 covers 14 residues. DNA of the CDR3: TGTGCCAGCAGTGACGGACAGGGGTGGTACGAGCAGTACTTC. The encoded protein is CASSDGQGWYEQYF.

The chain is built from TRBV9 and TRBJ2-2, with TRBD1 matching 7 bases. Looked up from germline, CDR1 is SGDLS and CDR2 is YYNGEE. V gave up 2 bases and J gave up 4 bases; unmatched junction bases: 2. This CDR3 region has 14 residues. This chain's CDR3 is CASSVGTATGELFF. DNA for the CDR3: TGTGCCAGCAGCGTCGGGACAGCCACCGGGGAGCTGTTTTTT.

The J gene is TRBJ2-6, the V gene TRBV11-2; 15 bases are a match to TRBD2. V trimming: 5 bases; J trimming: 0 bases; junction bases outside the gene matches: 5. The CDR3 runs 19 residues. CDR1 SGHAT and CDR2 FQNNGV come from the germline V gene. CDR3: CASSHGTSGGSSGANVLTF. DNA of the CDR3: TGTGCCAGCAGCCATGGGACTAGCGGGGGGAGCTCTGGGGCCAACGTCCTGACTTTC.

The V gene is TRBV24-1, the J gene TRBJ2-1; 7 bases align to TRBD1. The junction had 16 bases not matched to a gene; V was cut back by 2 bases and J by 4 bases. Germline CDR1 KGHDR, CDR2 SFDVKD. The CDR3 runs 19 residues. The CDR3 nucleotides read TGTGCCACCAGTGATTCCAGGGGGATAGGAGTTCAGGGTTACAATGAGCAGTTCTTC. This codes for CATSDSRGIGVQGYNEQFF.

The rearrangement joins TRBV6-5 to TRBJ1-2, with a weak D call TRBD1 (5 bases). V lost 6 bases, J lost 4 bases, and 12 bases lay in between. Germline CDR1 reads MNHEY; CDR2 reads SVGAGI. The CDR3 has 13 residues. CDR3 residues: CASSQGHLYGYTF. The CDR3 DNA sequence: TGTGCCAGCAGCCAAGGACACCTCTATGGCTACACCTTC.

A remark on this clone: Distinct nucleotide sequences in the sample also encode this CDR3. This chain joins TRBV2 and TRBJ1-5; D possibly corresponds to TRBD1 (6 bases). The germline CDR1 and CDR2 sequences are SNHLY and FYNNEI. The germline V and J ends were trimmed by 4 bases and 2 bases, with 6 bases remaining between them. The CDR3 spans 13 residues. The CDR3 nucleotides are TGTGCCAGCAGTGGGACAGGCAATCAGCCCCAGCATTTT. Translated: CASSGTGNQPQHF. The complete variable domain, with remaining parts taken from reference TRBV2 and TRBJ1-5, reads EPEVTQTPSHQVTQMGQEVILRCVPISNHLYFYWYRQILGQKVEFLVSFYNNEISEKSEIFDDQFSVERPDGSNFTLKIRSTKLEDSAMYFCASSGTGNQPQHFGDGTRLSIL.

This clone showed up just once. The chain joins TRBV19 to TRBJ2-4; the D gene is possibly TRBD1 (6 bases). Germline V gives CDR1 LNHDA, CDR2 SQIVND (reference sequence). Trimming left V 3 bases short and J 4 bases short, with 16 bases between. The CDR3 is made up of 16 amino acids. In nucleotides, the CDR3 is TGTGCCAGTAGTATCGGGACAAGGGCGGTTAAAAACATTCAGTACTTC. Its translation: CASSIGTRAVKNIQYF.

This clone was counted once. This chain joins TRBV5-6 and TRBJ1-3; a weak D match, TRBD1 (5 bases). The CDR3 runs 15 residues. V lost 4 bases and J 0 bases, leaving 11 bases between the germline ends. Germline V gene data show CDR1 as SGHDT and CDR2 as YYEEEE. CDR3: CASSPRGSSGNTIYF. CDR3 DNA: TGTGCCAGCAGCCCGCGGGGCTCCTCTGGAAACACCATATATTTT.

This chain uses TRBV9 with TRBJ2-3; D is perhaps TRBD1 (5 bases). Trimming took off 0 bases at V and 4 bases at J, with 6 bases between the two ends. This CDR3 contains 13 residues. From germline, CDR1 is SGDLS and CDR2 YYNGEE. The DNA for the CDR3 is TGTGCCAGCAGCGTAGAGGGGCCAGATACGCAGTATTTT. Translating it yields CASSVEGPDTQYF.

The chain couples TRBV7-9 to TRBJ1-5, with D perhaps TRBD1 (6 bases). Trimming pared 5 bases from V and 7 bases from J, leaving 18 bases between. Germline V gene lookup returns CDR1 SEHNR and CDR2 FQNEAQ (reference sequence). This CDR3 region has 15 residues. The CDR3 reads CASSPQGGGEQPQHF. CDR3 nucleotide sequence: TGTGCCAGCAGCCCTCAAGGGGGAGGGGAACAGCCCCAGCATTTT. The full variable domain, completed using reference TRBV7-9 and TRBJ1-5, is DTGVSQNPRHKITKRGQNVTFRCDPISEHNRLYWYRQTLGQGPEFLTYFQNEAQLEKSRLLSDRFSAERPKGSFSTLEIQRTEQGDSAMYLCASSPQGGGEQPQHFGDGTRLSIL.

J is TRBJ1-2 and V is TRBV5-6, with a tentative D call TRBD1 (6 bases). V was clipped by 0 bases and J by 4 bases, with 16 bases between them. In germline, CDR1 is SGHDT, CDR2 YYEEEE. This CDR3 is 16 amino acids long. The CDR3 DNA sequence: TGTGCCAGCAGCTTGGCCGCCAGGGGACAAATCTATGGCTACACCTTC. Protein sequence: CASSLAARGQIYGYTF.

The rearrangement uses TRBV7-9 and TRBJ1-5, with unresolved D. Trimming removed 5 bases at V and 5 bases at J, with 7 bases between. This CDR3 contains 12 residues. The germline gives CDR1 SEHNR, CDR2 FQNEAQ (reference sequence). In nucleotides, the CDR3 is TGTGCCAGCAGCGAGGCGGATCAGCCCCAGCATTTT. Protein: CASSEADQPQHF.

This chain links TRBV12-3 or TRBV12-4 with TRBJ1-5; D uncertain. Between the trimmed V and J ends, which lost 8 bases and 0 bases, there was a span of 8 bases. The CDR3 loop spans 13 amino acids. The CDR3 bases are TGTGCCAGCGGCCAGGATAGCAATCAGCCCCAGCATTTT. Translating it yields CASGQDSNQPQHF.

The chain employs TRBV7-3 and TRBJ2-3; TRBD1 might be the D (6 bases). The CDR3 sequence is 15 residues long. From germline, CDR1 is SGHTA and CDR2 FQGTGA. V was shortened by 2 bases and J by 0 bases, with 9 bases between the two germline ends. CDR3 residues: CASSLQGYSTDTQYF. The CDR3 DNA follows: TGTGCCAGCAGCTTACAGGGGTACAGCACAGATACGCAGTATTTT.

The chain combines TRBV12-3 or TRBV12-4 with TRBJ1-6; D gene ambiguous. The CDR3 spans 12 residues. V lost 6 bases, J lost 9 bases, and 9 bases lay in between. CDR3 sequence: CASSLSTSPLHF. The DNA of the CDR3 is TGTGCCAGCAGCCTCAGTACTTCACCCCTCCACTTT.

This sequence joins TRBV10-3 and TRBJ2-7, with 8 positions matching TRBD1. Germline CDR1 is ENHRY and CDR2 is SYGVKD. The CDR3 sequence is 14 residues long. V lost 2 bases, J lost 3 bases, and 3 bases stayed unmatched. CDR3 coding DNA: TGTGCCATCAGTGAGCAGGGGGCTTTCTACGAGCAGTACTTC. Translation gives CAISEQGAFYEQYF.

The chain links TRBV7-2 to TRBJ2-1, with D possibly being TRBD2 (5 bases). Trimming stripped 4 bases from V and 5 bases from J, with 9 bases between. From germline, CDR1 is SGHTA and CDR2 FQGNSA. The CDR3 loop spans 13 amino acids. This CDR3 reads CASSSSSNNEQFF. DNA for the CDR3: TGTGCCAGCAGCTCTTCTAGCAACAATGAGCAGTTCTTC. Drawing the rest from reference TRBV7-2 and TRBJ2-1, the complete variable domain is GAGVSQSPSNKVTEKGKDVELRCDPISGHTALYWYRQSLGQGLEFLIYFQGNSAPDKSGLPSDRFSAERTGGSVSTLTIQRTQQEDSAVYLCASSSSSNNEQFFGPGTRLTVL.

V and J are TRBV5-1 and TRBJ1-2; possibly TRBD1 for D (6 bases). Trimming shortened V by 4 bases and J by 8 bases, and 15 bases separated the two germline ends. The CDR3 runs to 13 residues. Germline CDR1 is SGHRS and CDR2 is YFSETQ. The CDR3 DNA is TGCGCCAGCAGCCCCCCACAGGGTTACGGCTACACCTTC. Protein: CASSPPQGYGYTF.

Only a few counts were recorded for this clone. The rearrangement joins TRBV7-8 to TRBJ2-7; 7 bases are shared with TRBD1. Germline trimming cut 5 bases from V and 1 base from J; bases unmatched to any gene: 5. The CDR3 length is 14 residues. Germline CDR1 reads SGHVS; CDR2 reads FQNEAQ. Written as DNA, the CDR3 is TGTGCCAGCAGCCCCACGGGACAGTCCTACGAGCAGTACTTC. Residues: CASSPTGQSYEQYF.

This clone has more than one count but fewer than ten. The J gene is TRBJ1-1, the V gene TRBV6-1, with TRBD1 identical over 8 bases. CDR3 size: 20 residues. V lost 1 base to trimming and J lost 1 base; unmatched junction nucleotides: 17. Germline lookup yields CDR1 MNHNS and CDR2 SASEGT. This CDR3 is CASSEGKVSRTGFPNTEAFF. The CDR3 DNA follows: TGTGCCAGCAGTGAAGGAAAGGTCTCTAGGACAGGGTTTCCGAACACTGAAGCTTTCTTT.

Only one count was recorded for this clone. The rearrangement uses TRBV28 and TRBJ2-3; 9 positions match TRBD1. The CDR3 runs 15 residues. V lost 4 bases, J lost 6 bases, and 8 bases stayed unmatched. Germline values: CDR1 MDHEN, CDR2 SYDVKM. The CDR3: CASSWRDREYDTQYF. The DNA of the CDR3 is TGTGCCAGCAGTTGGCGGGACAGGGAATATGATACGCAGTATTTT.

This chain uses TRBV6-6 with TRBJ1-5; D gene uncertain. This CDR3 contains 14 residues. In germline, CDR1 is MNHNY, CDR2 SVGAGI (reference sequence). Trimming cost V 2 bases and J 6 bases, with 11 bases left between them. The CDR3 sequence is CASSYMERGQPQHF. CDR3 bases: TGTGCCAGCAGTTACATGGAGAGAGGTCAGCCCCAGCATTTT.

This chain joins TRBV6-5 and TRBJ2-6, with unresolved D. The germline V gene has CDR1 MNHEY and CDR2 SVGAGI. V was cut by 6 bases and J by 1 base, with 10 bases left in between. CDR3 size: 15 residues. This CDR3 reads CASRSESSGANVLTF. Here the CDR3 DNA reads TGTGCCAGCAGGTCTGAGTCATCTGGGGCCAACGTCCTGACTTTC.

The gene calls are TRBV11-2 and TRBJ1-5, with 9 bases matching TRBD1. Germline CDR1 reads SGHAT; CDR2 reads FQNNGV. J was trimmed by 3 bases and V by 1 base; bases with no gene match: 1. The CDR3 consists of 15 residues. CDR3: CASSLGDRANQPQHF. CDR3 in DNA: TGTGCCAGCAGCTTAGGGGACAGGGCCAATCAGCCCCAGCATTTT. Looking up the rest from reference TRBV11-2 and TRBJ1-5 gives the full variable domain: EAGVAQSPRYKIIEKRQSVAFWCNPISGHATLYWYQQILGQGPKLLIQFQNNGVVDDSQLPKDRFSAERLKGVDSTLKIQPAKLEDSAVYLCASSLGDRANQPQHFGDGTRLSIL.

The gene calls are TRBV27 and TRBJ1-2; 7 bases are shared with TRBD1. The CDR3 covers 14 residues. With V trimmed by 6 bases and J by 6 bases, 10 bases remained unmatched. Germline CDR1 reads MNHEY; CDR2 reads SMNVEV (reference sequence). For the CDR3, the DNA is TGTGCCAGCAGCAGACAGGGAGGAGGGGATGGCTACACCTTC. It specifies CASSRQGGGDGYTF.

This chain joins TRBV5-8 and TRBJ1-2; D perhaps matches TRBD1 (5 bases). The CDR3 is 15 amino acids. Germline-derived CDR1 and CDR2 are SGHTS and YDEGEE. The V and J ends lost 2 bases and 4 bases respectively, with 15 bases between them. CDR3 bases: TGTGCCAGCAGCTTTTTGGGAAGGGGCACCTATGGCTACACCTTC. Translation gives CASSFLGRGTYGYTF.